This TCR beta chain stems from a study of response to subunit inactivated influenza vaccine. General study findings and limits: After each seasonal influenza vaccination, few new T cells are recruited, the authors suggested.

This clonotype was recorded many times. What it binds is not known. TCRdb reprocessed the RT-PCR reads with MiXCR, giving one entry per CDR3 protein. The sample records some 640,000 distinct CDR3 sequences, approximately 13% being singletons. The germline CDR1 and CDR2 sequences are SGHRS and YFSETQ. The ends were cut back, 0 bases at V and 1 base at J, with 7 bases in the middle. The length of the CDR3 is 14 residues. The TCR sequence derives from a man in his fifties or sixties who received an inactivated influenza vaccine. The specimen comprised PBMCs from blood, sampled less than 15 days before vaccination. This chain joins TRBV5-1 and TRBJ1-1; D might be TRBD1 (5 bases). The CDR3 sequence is CASSLAGRNTEAFF. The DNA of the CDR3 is TGCGCCAGCAGCTTGGCAGGGAGGAACACTGAAGCTTTCTTT.